This passage covers 32 T cell receptor beta chains from one sample sequenced in a study of cytomegalovirus exposure and HLA in healthy donors. Primers included in the PCR were 60 Vbeta and 13 Jbeta primers. Assay: immunoSEQ multiplex PCR; the TCRdb copy retains only in-frame clones and omits some. The table includes about 180,000 clones, around three quarters detected once. The sequencing sample was made of PBMCs. These receptors were taken from a middle-aged man in good health and CMV-seronegative.

Comments on this clone: The sample has other DNA sequences that encode this CDR3 too. The rearrangement uses TRBV18 and TRBJ2-3; 8 nucleotides match TRBD1. The CDR3 runs 13 residues. The V and J ends lost 6 bases and 8 bases, in that order; junction bases with no gene match: 7. Germline CDR1 reads KGHSH; CDR2 reads LQKENI. CDR3 loop: CASSSSGGGTQYF. For the CDR3, the DNA is TGTGCCAGCTCCTCCTCAGGGGGCGGTACGCAGTATTTT.

The chain has TRBV6-5 and TRBJ2-7; 9 bases fit TRBD1. Germline V gives CDR1 MNHEY, CDR2 SVGAGI. The CDR3 is made up of 15 amino acids. The V and J ends lost 7 bases and 7 bases, in that order; junction bases with no gene match: 14. The CDR3 protein is CASTHPGTGFGEQYF. As DNA, the CDR3 is TGTGCCAGCACTCATCCCGGGACAGGGTTCGGGGAGCAGTACTTC.

This rearrangement joins TRBV7-3 to TRBJ1-2; TRBD1 is a possible D gene (5 bases). V lost 8 bases and J 5 bases, leaving 15 bases between the germline ends. The CDR3 covers 13 residues. Germline assignment: CDR1 SGHTA and CDR2 FQGTGA. This chain's CDR3 is CASAMGGGYGYTF. The CDR3 DNA sequence: TGTGCCAGCGCTATGGGGGGAGGATATGGCTACACCTTC. Based on the CDR3 plus reference TRBV7-3 and TRBJ1-2, the full variable domain is GAGVSQTPSNKVTEKGKYVELRCDPISGHTALYWYRQSLGQGPEFLIYFQGTGAADDSGLPNDRFFAVRPEGSVSTLKIQRTERGDSAVYLCASAMGGGYGYTFGSGTRLTVV.

The chain is built from TRBV25-1 and TRBJ2-3; D is uncertain. The germline V gene has CDR1 MGHDK and CDR2 SYGVNS. This CDR3 comprises 12 residues. The ends were cut back, 2 bases at V and 11 bases at J, with 11 bases in the middle. CDR3 in amino acids: CASSEDLIRQYF. CDR3 coding DNA: TGTGCCAGCAGTGAAGATCTAATTAGGCAGTATTTT.

The V call is TRBV5-4, the J call TRBJ2-1, with 10 nucleotides matching TRBD2. CDR3 length: 16 amino acids. Per germline, CDR1 SGHNT and CDR2 YYREEE (reference sequence). The junction had 6 bases not matched to a gene; V was cut back by 4 bases and J by 2 bases. CDR3 residues: CASSTPGTSAYNEQFF. The CDR3 DNA sequence: TGTGCCAGCAGCACCCCCGGGACTAGCGCCTACAATGAGCAGTTCTTC.

This chain links TRBV11-3 with TRBJ2-7; a weak D match, TRBD2 (5 bases). The CDR3 length is 14 residues. V lost 5 bases to trimming and J lost 0 bases, with 11 bases between them. The V gene's germline CDR1 is SGHNT and CDR2 YENEEA. The DNA of the CDR3 is TGTGCCAGCAGCATACGGGAAAGCTCCTACGAGCAGTACTTC. Residues: CASSIRESSYEQYF.

The genes are TRBV6-6 and TRBJ1-1, with 8 bases fitting TRBD1. The V gene end was trimmed by 5 bases and the J gene end by 6 bases; junction bases not matched to a gene: 8. CDR1 is MNHNY, CDR2 SVGAGI, per germline (reference sequence). CDR3 length: 14 residues. DNA of the CDR3: TGTGCCAGCAGTAGGGACAGGACGTCCTCTGAAGCTTTCTTT. Translation: CASSRDRTSSEAFF.

The sample holds a few counts of this clone. CDR3 coding DNA: TGTGCCAGCAGTTTTGAGGACACCGGGGAGCTGTTTTTT. It yields the protein CASSFEDTGELFF. The chain carries TRBV27 and TRBJ2-2; D ambiguous. The CDR3 consists of 13 residues. Trimming took 3 bases from V and 3 from J, leaving 5 bases between them. The germline gives CDR1 MNHEY, CDR2 SMNVEV (reference sequence).

J is TRBJ2-4 and V is TRBV11-3; 14 nucleotides line up with TRBD2. The trim removed 5 bases at V and 7 bases at J, leaving 7 bases unmatched. CDR1 SGHNT and CDR2 YENEEA come from the germline V gene. The CDR3 is 16 amino acids. The CDR3 region has the DNA TGTGCCAGCAGCCCTCTGGGGACTAGCGGGAGCAACATTCAGTACTTC. Encoded protein: CASSPLGTSGSNIQYF.

V is TRBV25-1 and J is TRBJ2-7; no firm D call. CDR1 and CDR2 from the germline V gene are MGHDK and SYGVNS. CDR3 size: 11 residues. Trimming took 6 bases from V and 4 from J, leaving 7 bases between them. CDR3 nucleotides: TGTGCCAGCAGCGATCGGTACGAGCAGTACTTC. This sequence encodes CASSDRYEQYF.

This chain uses TRBV4-3 with TRBJ2-7, with 13 bases aligning to TRBD2. J gave up 4 bases and V 0 bases, and 15 bases lay outside the gene matches. The CDR3 contains 20 residues. The V gene's germline CDR1 is LGHNA and CDR2 YSLEER. The CDR3 sequence is CASSQDLINKGTSGAYEQYF. CDR3 DNA: TGCGCCAGCAGCCAAGATTTAATTAATAAGGGGACTAGCGGGGCTTACGAGCAGTACTTC.

The rearrangement joins TRBV9 to TRBJ1-2; possibly TRBD1 for D (5 bases). CDR1 is SGDLS and CDR2 is YYNGEE in the germline V gene. The CDR3 runs 14 residues. Trimming removed 0 bases at V and 4 bases at J, with 10 bases between. CDR3 residues: CASSVAQVGYGYTF. The DNA of the CDR3 is TGTGCCAGCAGCGTAGCACAGGTCGGCTATGGCTACACCTTC.

V gene TRBV19 combines with J gene TRBJ1-3; 8 positions agree with TRBD1. The CDR3 spans 12 residues. The germline V gene has CDR1 LNHDA and CDR2 SQIVND (reference sequence). V shed 5 bases, J shed 9 bases, and the junction held 3 bases outside the gene matches. The CDR3 sequence is CASSADRVTIYF. The CDR3 nucleotides are TGTGCCAGTAGTGCGGACAGGGTCACCATATATTTT.

The CDR3 coding sequence is TGTGCCAGCACCACCGACCCAGGCTTCCGCGAGCAGTACTTC. The encoded protein is CASTTDPGFREQYF. The V call is TRBV5-5, the J call TRBJ2-7; D not resolved. The CDR3 has 14 residues. Per the germline V gene, CDR1 is SGHKS and CDR2 is YYEKEE (reference sequence). V lost 6 bases, J lost 6 bases, and 19 bases lay in between.

This clone turned up a few times. The V gene is TRBV29-1, the J gene TRBJ2-5; 9 bases are a match to TRBD1. The CDR3 loop spans 16 amino acids. V trimming: 5 bases; J trimming: 2 bases; junction bases outside the gene matches: 12. Germline CDR1 reads SQVTM; CDR2 reads ANQGSEA. The chain's CDR3 is CSVSKSGTGFQETQYF. Written as DNA, the CDR3 is TGCAGCGTTTCTAAGAGTGGGACAGGGTTTCAAGAGACCCAGTACTTC.

The chain couples TRBV5-8 to TRBJ2-7; TRBD1 aligns across 7 bases. Germline values: CDR1 SGHTS, CDR2 YDEGEE. V lost 5 bases to trimming and J lost 2 bases; unmatched junction nucleotides: 4. CDR3 length: 13 residues. The CDR3 nucleotides are TGTGCCAGCAGTTTTCAGGGGGCCTACGAGCAGTACTTC. Its translation is CASSFQGAYEQYF.

This clone has more than one count but fewer than ten. This chain connects TRBV19 to TRBJ1-1, with D possibly matching TRBD1 (5 bases). The CDR3 spans 17 residues. CDR1 is LNHDA and CDR2 is SQIVND in the germline V gene (reference sequence). V was clipped by 6 bases and J by 0 bases, with 20 bases between them. The DNA for the CDR3 is TGTGCCAGTAGCCCTGGAGGGGCATTCAATCTGAACACTGAAGCTTTCTTT. It specifies CASSPGGAFNLNTEAFF.

This clone was seen only a few times. Written as DNA, the CDR3 is TGTGCCATCAAAGAAAGGGGGCCCAATCAGCCCCAGCATTTT. Translating gives CAIKERGPNQPQHF. This rearrangement joins TRBV10-3 to TRBJ1-5; 7 bases line up with TRBD1. The CDR3 extends over 14 amino acids. From germline, CDR1 is ENHRY and CDR2 SYGVKD. V shed 7 bases and J 3 bases; nucleotides not matched to a gene: 6.

The J gene is TRBJ2-5, the V gene TRBV4-1; 7 bases line up with TRBD1. CDR1 is MGHRA, CDR2 YSYEKL, per germline. V lost 1 base and J lost 1; bases outside the gene matches: 6. The CDR3 is made up of 16 amino acids. The CDR3, as DNA: TGCGCCAGCAGCCAAGGGGTCCGGGACAGCCAAGAGACCCAGTACTTC. Its protein is CASSQGVRDSQETQYF.

The chain has TRBV6-1 and TRBJ1-5; 7 nucleotides match TRBD1. The CDR3 has 14 amino acids. The junction had 3 bases not matched to a gene; V was cut back by 1 base and J by 6 bases. From germline, CDR1 is MNHNS and CDR2 SASEGT. The CDR3 here is CASSEGQGTQPQHF. In DNA form, the CDR3 reads TGTGCCAGCAGTGAAGGACAGGGTACTCAGCCCCAGCATTTT.

The V and J genes are TRBV7-7 and TRBJ2-5; D perhaps matches TRBD1 (6 bases). Per germline, CDR1 SSHAT and CDR2 FNYEAQ (reference sequence). The CDR3 contains 15 residues. V gave up 3 bases and J gave up 3 bases, with 14 bases separating them. The CDR3 loop is CASSFSWGQEETQYF. The CDR3 DNA follows: TGTGCCAGCAGCTTCTCCTGGGGACAAGAAGAGACCCAGTACTTC. Full variable domain (missing parts from reference TRBV7-7 and TRBJ2-5): GAGVSQSPRYKVTKRGQDVTLRCDPISSHATLYWYQQALGQGPEFLTYFNYEAQPDKSGLPSDRFSAERPEGSISTLTIQRTEQRDSAMYRCASSFSWGQEETQYFGPGTRLLVL.

The rearrangement links TRBV25-1 to TRBJ1-2; D ambiguous. The CDR3 covers 14 residues. V shed 2 bases and J shed 2 bases, with 9 bases lying between them. From germline, CDR1 is MGHDK and CDR2 SYGVNS. The CDR3 bases are TGTGCCAGCAGTGAACCTACACAGAACTATGGCTACACCTTC. Translating it yields CASSEPTQNYGYTF.

The CDR3 sequence: CASSYGTADGYTF. CDR3 DNA: TGTGCCAGCAGCTATGGGACAGCCGATGGCTACACCTTC. The genes are TRBV5-4 and TRBJ1-2, with 7 bases identical to TRBD1. The junction had 5 bases not matched to a gene; V was cut back by 3 bases and J by 6 bases. Germline CDR1 SGHNT, CDR2 YYREEE (reference sequence). The CDR3 has 13 amino acids.

This chain connects TRBV27 to TRBJ1-2; D is perhaps TRBD1 (6 bases). The V end lost 10 bases, the J end lost 1 base, and 10 bases lay between the germline ends. The germline V gene encodes CDR1 MNHEY and CDR2 SMNVEV (reference sequence). The CDR3 is 12 residues long. CDR3 region: CATARGNYGYTF. The CDR3 bases are TGTGCCACCGCCAGGGGTAACTATGGCTACACCTTC.

This chain links TRBV7-9 with TRBJ2-1, with no clear D. The CDR3 consists of 12 residues. Germline V lookup: CDR1 SEHNR, CDR2 FQNEAQ (reference sequence). Trimming stripped 6 bases from V and 4 bases from J, with 7 bases between. This CDR3 is CASRTLYNEQFF. The CDR3 nucleotides are TGTGCCAGCAGGACTTTATACAATGAGCAGTTCTTC.

This clone was detected once. At one boundary the junction diverges from the germline segment, which might be a read error. The chain combines TRBV5-4 with TRBJ2-1; 9 bases fit TRBD2. Germline CDR1 reads SGHNT; CDR2 reads YYREEE (reference sequence). The CDR3 sequence is 12 residues long. In nucleotides, the CDR3 is TGTGCCAGCAGCTTGGGAGCGGGACTAGCACTCTTC. It is translated as CASSLGAGLALF.

This clone appeared once. The chain has TRBV9 and TRBJ1-2, with a weak D call TRBD1 (6 bases). Trimming took 3 bases from V and 6 from J, leaving 18 bases between them. The CDR3 extends over 15 amino acids. The germline CDR1 and CDR2 sequences are SGDLS and YYNGEE. The CDR3 nucleotides are TGTGCCAGCAGCGCCGGTCAGGGGTATACCGATGGCTACACCTTC. As protein: CASSAGQGYTDGYTF.

The chain carries TRBV29-1 and TRBJ2-1, with 8 bases that match TRBD2. Per the germline V gene, CDR1 is SQVTM and CDR2 is ANQGSEA. V shed 7 bases, J shed 5 bases, and the junction held 4 bases outside the gene matches. This CDR3 is 12 amino acids long. Written as DNA, the CDR3 is TGCAGCGGCACTAGCGGTCACAATGAGCAGTTCTTC. It codes for CSGTSGHNEQFF.

V is TRBV7-9 and J is TRBJ1-5; a weak D match, TRBD1 (5 bases). V dropped 3 bases and J dropped 11 bases, with 11 bases sitting between them. The CDR3 consists of 12 residues. Germline loops: CDR1 SEHNR, CDR2 FQNEAQ (reference sequence). The CDR3 loop reads CASSLDNRSQHF. The CDR3 nucleotides are TGTGCCAGCAGCTTGGACAATAGATCCCAGCATTTT.

The chain uses TRBV30 and TRBJ1-2; maybe TRBD1 (5 bases). The CDR3 spans 13 residues. Germline loops: CDR1 GTSNPN, CDR2 SVGIG (reference sequence). Trimming removed 1 base at V and 4 bases at J, with 10 bases between. The CDR3 sequence is CAWSAGGSYGYTF. In DNA form, the CDR3 reads TGTGCCTGGAGTGCGGGGGGTTCCTATGGCTACACCTTC. The full variable domain, with the rest looked up from reference TRBV30 and TRBJ1-2, is SQTIHQWPATLVQPVGSPLSLECTVEGTSNPNLYWYRQAAGRGLQLLFYSVGIGQISSEVPQNLSASRPQDRQFILSSKKLLLSDSGFYLCAWSAGGSYGYTFGSGTRLTVV.

This chain connects TRBV2 to TRBJ2-7; D may be TRBD1 (6 bases). The CDR3 spans 11 residues. Germline V gene lookup returns CDR1 SNHLY and CDR2 FYNNEI. The V and J ends lost 3 bases and 6 bases respectively, with 6 bases between them. CDR3 bases: TGTGCCAGCAGTGAGGGGGCCGAGCAGTACTTC. Translating it yields CASSEGAEQYF.

The V gene is TRBV5-1, the J gene TRBJ1-2; D is possibly TRBD1 (5 bases). Deletions cut 0 bases from V and 2 bases from J, with 11 bases between. The CDR3 is 15 amino acids. Germline CDR1 is SGHRS and CDR2 is YFSETQ. The CDR3 spells CASSLEAGRNYGYTF. CDR3 bases: TGCGCCAGCAGCTTGGAGGCAGGGAGGAACTATGGCTACACCTTC.